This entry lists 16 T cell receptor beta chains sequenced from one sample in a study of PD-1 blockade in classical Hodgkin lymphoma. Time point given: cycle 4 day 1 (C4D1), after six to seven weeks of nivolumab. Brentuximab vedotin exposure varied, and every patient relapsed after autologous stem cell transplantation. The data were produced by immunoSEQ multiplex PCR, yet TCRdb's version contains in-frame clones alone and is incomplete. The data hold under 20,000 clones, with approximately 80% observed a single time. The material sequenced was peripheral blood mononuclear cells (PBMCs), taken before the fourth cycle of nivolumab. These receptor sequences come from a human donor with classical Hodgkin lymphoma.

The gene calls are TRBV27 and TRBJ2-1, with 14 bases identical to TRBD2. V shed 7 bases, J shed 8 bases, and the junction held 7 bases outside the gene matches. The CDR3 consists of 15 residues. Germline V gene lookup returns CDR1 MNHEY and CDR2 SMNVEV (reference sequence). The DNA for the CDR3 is TGTGCCAGCAAAAGGGGACTAGCGGGAGATTATGAGCAGTTCTTC. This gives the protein CASKRGLAGDYEQFF.

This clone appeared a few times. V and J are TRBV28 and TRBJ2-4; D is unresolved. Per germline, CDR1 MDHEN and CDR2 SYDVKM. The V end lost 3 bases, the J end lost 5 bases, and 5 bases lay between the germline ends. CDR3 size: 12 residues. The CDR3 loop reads CASSFRQNIQYF. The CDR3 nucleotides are TGTGCCAGCAGTTTTCGACAAAACATTCAGTACTTC.

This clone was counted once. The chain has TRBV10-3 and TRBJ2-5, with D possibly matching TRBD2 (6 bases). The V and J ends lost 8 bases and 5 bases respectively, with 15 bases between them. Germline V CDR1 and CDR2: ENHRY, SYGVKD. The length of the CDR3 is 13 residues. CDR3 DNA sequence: TGTGCCATCGGCGGGGACTTCAGTGAGACCCAGTACTTC. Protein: CAIGGDFSETQYF.

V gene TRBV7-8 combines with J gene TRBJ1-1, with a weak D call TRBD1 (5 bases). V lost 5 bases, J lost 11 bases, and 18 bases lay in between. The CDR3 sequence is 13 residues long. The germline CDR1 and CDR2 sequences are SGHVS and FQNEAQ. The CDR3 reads CASSEGRVIGAFF. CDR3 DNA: TGTGCCAGCAGCGAGGGACGGGTCATTGGGGCTTTCTTT.

For the CDR3, the DNA is TGTGCCAGTAGGCCAGGGATTATTAATTCACCCCTCCACTTT. As protein: CASRPGIINSPLHF. The rearrangement uses TRBV19 and TRBJ1-6; tentative D call: TRBD1 (5 bases). There are 14 residues in the CDR3. Germline assignment: CDR1 LNHDA and CDR2 SQIVND (reference sequence). The V gene lost 6 bases and the J gene lost 6 bases, with 12 bases spanning the gap. Looking up the rest from reference TRBV19 and TRBJ1-6 gives the full variable domain: DGGITQSPKYLFRKEGQNVTLSCEQNLNHDAMYWYRQDPGQGLRLIYYSQIVNDFQKGDIAEGYSVSREKKESFPLTVTSAQKNPTAFYLCASRPGIINSPLHFGNGTRLTVT.

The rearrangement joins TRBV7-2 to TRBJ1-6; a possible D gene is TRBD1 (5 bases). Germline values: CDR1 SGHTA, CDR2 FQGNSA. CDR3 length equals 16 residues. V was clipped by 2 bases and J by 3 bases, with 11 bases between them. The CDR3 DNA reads TGTGCCAGCAGCTTATCGTGGCAGGGCTATAATTCACCCCTCCACTTT. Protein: CASSLSWQGYNSPLHF.

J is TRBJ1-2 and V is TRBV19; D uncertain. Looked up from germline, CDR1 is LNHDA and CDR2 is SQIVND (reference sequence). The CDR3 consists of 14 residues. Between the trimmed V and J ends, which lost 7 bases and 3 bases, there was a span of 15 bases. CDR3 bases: TGTGCCAGTACTTTATTTATGGACTACTATGGCTACACCTTC. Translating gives CASTLFMDYYGYTF.

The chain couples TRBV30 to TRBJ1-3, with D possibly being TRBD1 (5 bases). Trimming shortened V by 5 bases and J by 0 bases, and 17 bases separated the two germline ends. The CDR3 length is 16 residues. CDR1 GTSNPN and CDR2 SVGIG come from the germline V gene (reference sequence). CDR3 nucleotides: TGTGCCTGGGGGACGGGATATTCCTTCTCTGGAAACACCATATATTTT. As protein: CAWGTGYSFSGNTIYF.

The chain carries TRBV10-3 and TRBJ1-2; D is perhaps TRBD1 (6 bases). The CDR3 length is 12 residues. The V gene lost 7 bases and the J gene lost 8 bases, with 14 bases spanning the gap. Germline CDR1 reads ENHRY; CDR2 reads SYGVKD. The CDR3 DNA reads TGTGCCATCACCGGGACATCACGCGGCTACACCTTC. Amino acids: CAITGTSRGYTF.

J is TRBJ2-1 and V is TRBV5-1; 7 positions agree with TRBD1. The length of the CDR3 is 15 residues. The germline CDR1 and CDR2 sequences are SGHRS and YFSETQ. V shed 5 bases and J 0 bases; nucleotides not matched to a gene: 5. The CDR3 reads CASRTTGSSYNEQFF. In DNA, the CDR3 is TGCGCCAGCAGGACGACAGGGAGCTCCTACAATGAGCAGTTCTTC.

The CDR3 here is CASSKDRAGRQPQHF. The CDR3 bases are TGTGCCAGCAGTAAGGACAGGGCCGGGCGGCAGCCCCAGCATTTT. This chain connects TRBV27 to TRBJ1-5; 8 bases line up with TRBD1. The CDR3 covers 15 residues. Germline V gene data show CDR1 as MNHEY and CDR2 as SMNVEV (reference sequence). V shed 5 bases and J 7 bases; nucleotides not matched to a gene: 10.

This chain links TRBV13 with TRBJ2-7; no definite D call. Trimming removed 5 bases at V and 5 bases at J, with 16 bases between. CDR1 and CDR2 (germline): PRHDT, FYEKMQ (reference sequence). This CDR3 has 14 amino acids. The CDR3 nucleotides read TGTGCCAGCAGCACCCGTCTAGGGTCCAACGAGCAGTACTTC. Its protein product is CASSTRLGSNEQYF.

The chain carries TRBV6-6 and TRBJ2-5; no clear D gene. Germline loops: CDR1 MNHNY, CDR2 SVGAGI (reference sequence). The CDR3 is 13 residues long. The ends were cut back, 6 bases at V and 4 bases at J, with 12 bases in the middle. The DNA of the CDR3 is TGTGCCAGCAGCAGAAACAGTGCAGAGACCCAGTACTTC. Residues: CASSRNSAETQYF.

The DNA of the CDR3 is TGTGCCAGCAGACAGGGTCTGGAGAGCTCCTACGAGCAGTACTTC. Translated, it gives CASRQGLESSYEQYF. The genes are TRBV6-5 and TRBJ2-7; D is possibly TRBD1 (6 bases). The V gene lost 6 bases and the J gene lost 0 bases, with 15 bases spanning the gap. CDR3 length: 15 residues. In germline, CDR1 is MNHEY, CDR2 SVGAGI.

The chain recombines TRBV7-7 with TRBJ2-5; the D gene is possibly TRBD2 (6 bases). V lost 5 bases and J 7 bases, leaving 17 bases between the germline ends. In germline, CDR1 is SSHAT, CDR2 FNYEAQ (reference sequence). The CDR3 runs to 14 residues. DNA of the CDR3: TGTGCCAGCAGCCTCACAGGAGGTAGCGGGACCCAGTACTTC. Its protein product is CASSLTGGSGTQYF.

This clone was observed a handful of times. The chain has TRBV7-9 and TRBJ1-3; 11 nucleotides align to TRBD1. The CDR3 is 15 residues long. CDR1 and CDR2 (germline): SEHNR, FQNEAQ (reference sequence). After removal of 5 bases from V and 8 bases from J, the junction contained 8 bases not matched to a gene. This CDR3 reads CASSHRDRGTDTIYF. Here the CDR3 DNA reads TGTGCCAGCAGCCACCGGGACAGGGGGACAGACACCATATATTTT. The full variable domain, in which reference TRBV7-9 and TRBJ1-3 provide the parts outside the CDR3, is DTGVSQNPRHKITKRGQNVTFRCDPISEHNRLYWYRQTLGQGPEFLTYFQNEAQLEKSRLLSDRFSAERPKGSFSTLEIQRTEQGDSAMYLCASSHRDRGTDTIYFGEGSWLTVV.